This is a list of T cell receptor beta chains from one sample in a study of somatic mutations in cytotoxic T cells in rheumatoid arthritis. The repertoire was sequenced with immunoSEQ multiplex PCR; TCRdb's copy has only in-frame clones and lacks some. The table includes around 16,000 clones, roughly 82% detected once. Material: CD8+ T cells sorted from blood. The receptors stem from a woman between 45 and 60 years old with rheumatoid arthritis. Both conserved end residues are part of each CDR3. The D gene is left open where the match is weak. Some rows mark clone size as missing; the rest say once, few, many or name a class of expanded clone.

. | TRBJ1-1 | . | TRBV7-9 | CASSSWTVVNTEAFF | TGTGCCAGCAGCTCCTGGACAGTTGTGAACACTGAAGCTTTCTTT
. | TRBJ2-1 | . | TRBV19 | CASSSQVSGWPNEQFF | TGTGCCAGTAGTTCGCAGGTCAGCGGGTGGCCCAATGAGCAGTTCTTC
TRBD1 | TRBJ1-1 | . | TRBV7-9 | CASSSGTGANTEAFF | TGTGCCAGCAGCTCCGGGACAGGGGCGAACACTGAAGCTTTCTTT
TRBD2 | TRBJ2-2 | . | TRBV28 | CASSSSGGGGELFF | TGTGCCAGCAGTTCCTCGGGGGGTGGCGGGGAGCTGTTTTTT
. | TRBJ2-7 | once | TRBV6-5 | CASSSLMNYEQYF | TGTGCCAGCAGTTCCCTAATGAACTACGAGCAGTACTTC
. | TRBJ1-5 | . | TRBV5-5 | CASSLMGYSNQPQHF | TGTGCCAGCAGCTTGATGGGGTATAGCAATCAGCCCCAGCATTTT
. | TRBJ2-3 | . | TRBV7-2 | CASSFQGTDTQYF | TGTGCCAGCAGCTTCCAGGGCACAGATACGCAGTATTTT
. | TRBJ1-1 | . | TRBV9 | CASSVPEPEGMNTEAFF | TGTGCCAGCAGCGTCCCCGAACCGGAGGGCATGAACACTGAAGCTTTCTTT
TRBD2 | TRBJ2-1 | . | TRBV7-9 | CASSPRLAGSSYNEQFF | TGTGCCAGCAGCCCGCGACTAGCGGGTTCCTCCTACAATGAGCAGTTCTTC
. | TRBJ2-7 | . | TRBV30 | CAWSFRDAYEQYF | TGTGCCTGGAGTTTTAGGGATGCCTACGAGCAGTACTTC
. | TRBJ1-1 | . | TRBV5-6 | CASSLALISTEAFF | TGTGCCAGCAGCTTGGCCCTCATTTCCACTGAAGCTTTCTTT
TRBD1 | TRBJ2-7 | . | TRBV5-5 | CASSLWGQGAYEQYF | TGTGCCAGCAGCTTGTGGGGACAGGGGGCCTACGAGCAGTACTTC
. | TRBJ2-5 | . | TRBV30 | CAWSVRGFQETQYF | TGTGCCTGGAGTGTGAGGGGCTTCCAAGAGACCCAGTACTTC
TRBD2 | TRBJ2-4 | few | TRBV9 | CASSVGPGGKNIQYF | TGTGCCAGCAGCGTAGGTCCGGGGGGCAAAAACATTCAGTACTTC
. | TRBJ2-7 | . | TRBV30 | CAWSVGGRAYEQYF | TGTGCCTGGAGTGTAGGGGGGAGGGCCTACGAGCAGTACTTC
. | TRBJ2-7 | . | TRBV7-9 | CASSSHSYEQYF | TGTGCCAGCAGCTCCCACTCCTACGAGCAGTACTTC
TRBD2 | TRBJ2-3 | . | TRBV10-3 | CAITGTSGGGTDTQYF | TGTGCCATCACCGGGACTAGCGGGGGTGGCACAGATACGCAGTATTTT
TRBD1 | TRBJ1-5 | . | TRBV9 | CASSGGQGNQPQHF | TGTGCCAGCAGCGGCGGACAGGGCAATCAGCCCCAGCATTTT
TRBD1 | TRBJ1-4 | . | TRBV23-1 | CARVEDRGKGANLETNEKLFF | TGCGCCAGGGTTGAGGACAGGGGTAAGGGGGCTAACTTGGAAACTAATGAAAAACTGTTTTTT
TRBD2 | TRBJ2-5 | . | TRBV7-7 | CASSYPPGLVGETQYF | TGTGCCAGCAGCTACCCTCCCGGACTAGTGGGAGAGACCCAGTACTTC
. | TRBJ2-7 | . | TRBV12-5 | CASGDPGSHEQYF | TGTGCTAGTGGTGATCCGGGATCTCACGAGCAGTACTTC
. | TRBJ2-7 | few | TRBV7-9 | CASSLATSSEQYF | TGTGCCAGCAGCTTAGCGACGTCAAGCGAGCAGTACTTC
TRBD2 | TRBJ2-1 | . | TRBV7-9 | CASSLAPGLAGGGNEQFF | TGTGCCAGCAGCTTAGCCCCGGGACTAGCGGGAGGAGGGAATGAGCAGTTCTTC
. | TRBJ2-1 | . | TRBV7-9 | CASSLEPFAGEQFF | TGTGCCAGCAGCTTAGAACCGTTCGCAGGGGAGCAGTTCTTC
. | TRBJ2-3 | . | TRBV6-6 | CASSYSTADTQYF | TGTGCCAGCAGTTACTCGACGGCGGATACGCAGTATTTT
. | TRBJ1-1 | few | TRBV5-1 | CASSFPTAGEAFF | TGCGCCAGCAGCTTCCCTACTGCCGGAGAAGCTTTCTTT
TRBD1 | TRBJ2-3 | . | TRBV9 | CASSPDRGLAIGTDTQYF | TGTGCCAGCAGTCCCGACAGGGGTCTGGCGATTGGCACAGATACGCAGTATTTT
. | TRBJ1-1 | . | TRBV10-2 | CASTPGFRRDTEAFF | TGCGCCAGCACCCCGGGGTTCCGAAGGGACACTGAAGCTTTCTTT
. | TRBJ1-2 | . | TRBV28 | CASSYHRANYGYTF | TGTGCCAGCAGTTATCACAGGGCGAACTATGGCTATACCTTC
TRBD2 | TRBJ2-1 | . | TRBV7-3 | CASSPGTSGRGDEQFF | TGTGCCAGCAGCCCCGGGACTAGCGGGAGAGGAGATGAGCAGTTCTTC
TRBD1 | TRBJ2-6 | . | TRBV10-3 | CAISESRQGLSSGANVLTF | TGTGCCATCAGTGAGTCCCGACAGGGTCTTTCCTCTGGGGCCAACGTCCTGACTTTC
. | TRBJ1-1 | . | TRBV4-3 | CASSQDGGGYTEAFF | TGCGCCAGCAGCCAAGATGGGGGGGGGTACACTGAAGCTTTCTTT
. | TRBJ2-5 | . | TRBV5-4 | CASSLDGGLQETQYF | TGTGCCAGCAGCTTGGATGGGGGACTCCAAGAGACCCAGTACTTC
TRBD2 | TRBJ2-5 | . | TRBV5-1 | CASRGEGGEQYF | TGCGCCAGCAGAGGGGAGGGCGGAGAGCAGTACTTC
. | TRBJ2-1 | . | TRBV6-5 | CASSAGLGEQFF | TGTGCCAGCAGTGCAGGGTTGGGTGAGCAGTTCTTC
TRBD2 | TRBJ2-7 | . | TRBV11-2 | CASSERSGGPGEQYF | TGTGCCAGCAGCGAGAGGAGCGGGGGGCCGGGGGAGCAGTACTTC
. | TRBJ1-2 | . | TRBV5-4 | CASSFSGGSYGYTF | TGTGCCAGCAGCTTCAGTGGGGGTAGCTATGGCTACACCTTC
TRBD1 | TRBJ2-1 | . | TRBV6-1 | CASSASGTGVEQFF | TGTGCCAGCAGTGCTTCCGGGACAGGGGTTGAGCAGTTCTTC
. | TRBJ2-7 | . | TRBV6-1 | CASSDITYEQYF | TGTGCCAGCAGTGACATTACCTACGAGCAGTACTTC
. | TRBJ1-3 | . | TRBV7-2 | CASSFGDNSNTIYF | TGTGCCAGCAGCTTTGGGGACAACTCAAACACCATATATTTT
TRBD1 | TRBJ1-1 | . | TRBV10-3 | CAISPGTAGGTEAFF | TGTGCCATCAGTCCCGGGACAGCCGGCGGCACTGAAGCTTTCTTT
TRBD2 | TRBJ2-3 | . | TRBV5-6 | CASSAGLASSTDTQYF | TGTGCCAGCAGCGCGGGACTAGCGTCTAGCACAGATACGCAGTATTTT
. | TRBJ2-6 | . | TRBV4-2 | CASSQEGGGANVLTF | TGTGCCAGCAGCCAAGAGGGCGGCGGGGCCAACGTCCTGACTTTC
. | TRBJ2-1 | . | TRBV5-6 | CASILRDSYNEQFF | TGTGCCAGCATTCTGAGGGATTCCTACAATGAGCAGTTCTTC
. | TRBJ2-7 | . | TRBV15 | CATSRERGGPYEQYF | TGTGCCACCAGCAGGGAACGGGGTGGGCCCTACGAGCAGTACTTC
. | TRBJ1-2 | few | TRBV7-2 | CASSLEGGRTNYGYTF | TGTGCCAGCAGCTTAGAGGGGGGACGTACTAACTATGGCTACACCTTC
. | TRBJ2-7 | . | TRBV10-3 | CAIRTDSGKEQYF | TGTGCCATCAGAACCGACAGTGGGAAAGAGCAGTACTTC
. | TRBJ1-5 | . | TRBV27 | CASSSQGPQPQHF | TGTGCCAGCAGTTCACAGGGTCCTCAGCCCCAGCATTTT
TRBD2 | TRBJ2-3 | . | TRBV9 | CANSASGTSGRSDTQYF | TGTGCCAACAGCGCCTCGGGGACTAGCGGGAGATCAGATACGCAGTATTTT
. | TRBJ2-6 | . | TRBV6-5 | CASSYGQPSGANVLTF | TGTGCCAGCAGTTACGGACAACCCTCTGGGGCCAACGTCCTGACTTTC
TRBD1 | TRBJ1-2 | . | TRBV14 | CASSQDLGTAYGYTF | TGTGCCAGCAGCCAAGATCTCGGGACAGCCTATGGCTACACCTTC
TRBD1 | TRBJ2-2 | . | TRBV27 | CASSAGTANTGELFF | TGTGCCAGCAGTGCCGGGACAGCTAACACCGGGGAGCTGTTTTTT
. | TRBJ1-4 | . | TRBV19 | CASTNTPATNEKLFF | TGTGCCAGTACTAATACACCCGCAACTAATGAAAAACTGTTTTTT
. | TRBJ2-7 | . | TRBV5-8 | CASSTGRFYEQYF | TGTGCCAGCAGCACGGGACGGTTCTACGAGCAGTACTTC
TRBD2 | TRBJ2-3 | . | TRBV7-2 | CASSSIAGGSTDTQYF | TGTGCCAGCAGCTCAATAGCGGGGGGGAGCACAGATACGCAGTATTTT
TRBD2 | TRBJ2-1 | . | TRBV10-3 | CAISEVRGDYNEQFF | TGTGCCATCAGTGAGGTGCGGGGGGATTACAATGAGCAGTTCTTC
TRBD1 | TRBJ1-5 | . | TRBV13 | CASSPGQGSNQPQHF | TGTGCCAGCAGCCCCGGACAGGGAAGCAATCAGCCCCAGCATTTT
TRBD1 | TRBJ2-7 | . | TRBV4-2 | CASSHSGQPYEQYF | TGTGCCAGCAGCCATTCGGGACAGCCCTACGAGCAGTACTTC
. | TRBJ1-1 | . | TRBV5-1 | CASSGGRAEAFF | TGCGCCAGCAGCGGGGGGAGGGCTGAAGCTTTCTTT
. | TRBJ2-1 | . | TRBV5-5 | CASSWDPSSYNEQFF | TGTGCCAGCAGCTGGGATCCGAGCTCCTACAATGAGCAGTTCTTC